This is a list of T cell receptor beta chains from one sample in a study of shared clonotypes between healthy human individuals. Produced via immunoSEQ multiplex PCR; TCRdb's table is partial and in-frame only. The sample has 2 million to 2.5 million clones; approximately 96% are singletons. The sequenced sample was naive CD4+ T cells sorted from blood. Source of these receptors: a young man in good health. CDR3s include the opening cysteine and the closing phenylalanine or tryptophan. A D gene is named only where the DNA matches it firmly. Not all rows give a size; the values are once, few, many and, for expanded clones, a class.

>TRBD2|.|TRBJ2-3|TRBV30
TGTGCCTTTTTACCCGGGACTAGCGGTCGGGGTACGCAGTATTTT
CAFLPGTSGRGTQYF
>TRBD2|.|TRBJ2-7|TRBV18
TGTGCCAGCTCACCTGCCAGCGGGGGGGCAACCTACGAGCAGTACTTC
CASSPASGGATYEQYF
>.|.|TRBJ1-4|TRBV7-9
TGTGCCAGCAGCCAGGATCATGAAAAACTGTTTTTT
CASSQDHEKLFF
>TRBD2|.|TRBJ2-2|TRBV4-3
TGCGCCAGCAGCCAAGATACGGGAGGGTGGACCGGGGAGCTGTTTTTT
CASSQDTGGWTGELFF
>TRBD2|.|TRBJ2-1|TRBV5-4
TGTGCCTCCCGACCGGGACTAGGAGTCGATGAGCAGTTCTTC
CASRPGLGVDEQFF
>.|.|TRBJ1-2|TRBV4-1
TGCGCCAGCAGCCAAGCAGGGTATGGCTACACCTTC
CASSQAGYGYTF
>TRBD2|.|TRBJ2-7|TRBV30
TGTGCCTGGAGCCTTGGACTAGCGGGAGGGGGCGAGCAGTACTTC
CAWSLGLAGGGEQYF
>.|.|TRBJ2-1|TRBV5-1
TGCGCCAGCAGCTTGGGGGGGACGACACCGAGGGCAGCCCTCGGGGATGAGCAGTTCTTC
CASSLGGTTPRAALGDEQFF
>TRBD2|.|TRBJ2-5|TRBV5-1
TGCGCCAGCAGCTTGGCGGAAGCGGGGGGCTTGGAGACCCAGTACTTC
CASSLAEAGGLETQYF
>TRBD1|.|TRBJ1-1|TRBV5-4
TGTGCCAGCAGCTTGAGCGGCAGGGGGCATAGTGGCACTGAAGCTTTCTTT
CASSLSGRGHSGTEAFF
>TRBD2|once|TRBJ2-3|TRBV7-9
TGTGCCAGCAGCCGGGGGTCTAGCGGGGCTTTCACAGATACGCAGTATTTT
CASSRGSSGAFTDTQYF
>.|.|TRBJ2-7|TRBV18
TGTGCCAGCTCCCCCGGACGGAAGACCTACGAGCAGTACTTC
CASSPGRKTYEQYF
>.|.|TRBJ2-1|TRBV6-5
TGTGCCAGCAGGCCCTCTCTCTCCTACAATGAGCAGTTCTTC
CASRPSLSYNEQFF
>TRBD2|.|TRBJ2-1|TRBV11-2
TGTGCCAGCAGCTTATATCGGGGGGTGAATGAGCAGTTCTTC
CASSLYRGVNEQFF
>.|.|TRBJ2-7|TRBV6-6
TGTGCCAGCACGGACCCCCGAGTGGGATACGAGCAGTACTTC
CASTDPRVGYEQYF
>.|few|TRBJ1-5|TRBV7-9
TGTGCCAGCAGCTTGGGGTTGGATCAGCCCCAGCATTTT
CASSLGLDQPQHF
>TRBD1|.|TRBJ1-5|TRBV2
TGTGCCAGCAGACGGGACAGGCTTAGCAATCAGCCCCAGCATTTT
CASRRDRLSNQPQHF
>TRBD2|.|TRBJ2-5|TRBV30
TGTGCCTGGAGTGTACTAGCGCAGACCCAGTACTTC
CAWSVLAQTQYF
>TRBD1|.|TRBJ2-2|TRBV5-1
TGCGCCAGCAGCTTGCTCAGACAGGGCCTAACCACCGGGGAGCTGTTTTTT
CASSLLRQGLTTGELFF
>TRBD1|.|TRBJ2-7|TRBV19
TGTGCCAGTAGCCTTGGACAGGGGGCCAACTACGAGCAGTACTTC
CASSLGQGANYEQYF
>TRBD2|.|TRBJ2-3|TRBV19
TGTGCCAGTAGTATTTCTGCGGGAGGCACAGATACGCAGTATTTT
CASSISAGGTDTQYF
>.|.|TRBJ2-4|TRBV5-6
TGTGCCAGCAGCTTGCAACAGGGAAACATTCAGTACTTC
CASSLQQGNIQYF
>.|.|TRBJ2-7|TRBV2
TGTGCCAGCAGTGAAGGACTAGCCTACGAGCAGTACTTC
CASSEGLAYEQYF
>.|once|TRBJ2-2|TRBV18
TGTGCCAGCTCACCATCGACAGGGAACACCGGGGAGCTGTTTTTT
CASSPSTGNTGELFF
>TRBD2|once|TRBJ2-1|TRBV7-2
TGTGCCAGCAGCATCGCTAGCGGATACAATGAGCAGTTCTTC
CASSIASGYNEQFF
>.|.|TRBJ2-3|TRBV7-9
TGTGCCAGCAGCAGACGGCCAAACACAGATACGCAGTATTTT
CASSRRPNTDTQYF
>TRBD1|.|TRBJ1-4|TRBV9
TGTGCCAGCAGCGTAGAGGGACAGTATAATGAAAAACTGTTTTTT
CASSVEGQYNEKLFF
>TRBD1|.|TRBJ2-7|TRBV6-6
TGTGCCAGCAGTTGGACAGGGGGCTACGAGCAGTACTTC
CASSWTGGYEQYF
>.|.|TRBJ1-6|TRBV6-5
TGTGCCAGCAGTCGCGCCACAGGAGCTGATTCACCCCTCCACTTT
CASSRATGADSPLHF
>.|.|TRBJ2-5|TRBV11-2
TGTGCCAGCAATAGTGCCCCAGTGGTCGAGACCCAGTACTTC
CASNSAPVVETQYF
>TRBD1|.|TRBJ2-4|TRBV6-6
TGTGCCAGCAGTTACTTCCCGGGACAGGGAGTCATTCAGTACTTC
CASSYFPGQGVIQYF
>.|.|TRBJ1-4|TRBV5-1
TGCGCCAGCAGCAGCGGGGGGGTCAATGAAAAACTGTTTTTT
CASSSGGVNEKLFF
>.|.|TRBJ2-7|TRBV29-1
TGCAGCGTGGAGTCAGGGAGGGGGTACGAGCAGTACTTC
CSVESGRGYEQYF
>.|.|TRBJ2-1|TRBV7-3
TGTGCCAGCAGCCCCGGAGTAGCGGTCTACAATGAGCAGTTCTTC
CASSPGVAVYNEQFF
>.|.|TRBJ2-5|TRBV30
TGTGCCTGGAAACTAGAGGCGGGGACCCAGTACTTC
CAWKLEAGTQYF
>.|.|TRBJ2-5|TRBV6-1
TGTGCCAGCAGAATTACTGGGGAAGAGACCCAGTACTTC
CASRITGEETQYF
>.|.|TRBJ1-1|TRBV11-3
TGTGCCAGCAGCTTAGATCCCTCAACCAGGGCTTTCTTT
CASSLDPSTRAFF
>.|.|TRBJ2-7|TRBV7-2
TGTGCCAGCAGCTTAGCAATTGTCTGGGGGGACTCCTACGAGCAGTACTTC
CASSLAIVWGDSYEQYF
>TRBD2|.|TRBJ2-3|TRBV7-9
TGTGCCAGCAGCCCTGGACTAGCGGGGGCCGGGGATACGCAGTATTTT
CASSPGLAGAGDTQYF
>TRBD2|.|TRBJ2-1|TRBV4-2
TGTGCCAGCAGCCAAGTATTAGCGGGGAACAACAATGAGCAGTTCTTC
CASSQVLAGNNNEQFF